This TCR beta chain was captured in a study of shared clonotypes between healthy human individuals (dated by TCRdb to 2018 to 2021). Background on the whole study: The cohort comprised a couple of women and three men aged 18 to 49 years. For each donor, three plates each were used for CD4 naive and CD4 memory, two plates were used for CD8 naive, and one plate was used for CD8 memory. To estimate repertoire size and how much clonotypes are shared between individuals, the study performed deep sequencing of blood TCR repertoires from about five healthy adults. Different laboratories and diverse techniques were used to prepare libraries and sequence TCR repertoires, to increase sequencing depth and limit assay-specific biases. Leukapheresis yielded between about 0.94 and 9 billion PBMCs per donor. What the research found in general, with its limitations: Based on pairwise subsampling, the degree of clonotype sharing among donors was expected to be affected by sequencing depth. Rarefaction of sorted-subset datasets indicated incomplete sequencing despite the large sequencing depth. When four donors were compared, the shared fraction of clonotypes was about 5.5% for naive CD4, about 4% for naive CD8, 2.3% for memory CD4, and roughly 0.4% for memory CD8. Higher generation probabilities were observed for clonotypes shared by all four sorted-subset donors than for non-shared clonotypes. Sampling was limited to blood, and TCR repertoires in tissue likely differ from TCR repertoires in blood. Because the study included only a small number of donors, the genetic and exposure-history diversity represented was limited. Estimated clonotype richness was generally larger for naive than for memory subsets.

This clone was detected a few times. There is no known antigen for this receptor. It has no much larger one-base neighbor in the sample; base qualities were not kept. Healthy HIV-negative adults with no recently reported acute infections or vaccinations were included as donors. Every donor was a Caucasian adult residing in Nashville, Tennessee, USA. CD4+ T cells were enriched through magnetic negative selection, after which naive cells were positively selected on CD45RA and the remaining negative fraction served as the memory subset. Blood was obtained by leukapheresis, after which PBMCs were separated by Ficoll-Histopaque density gradient centrifugation and cryopreserved in liquid nitrogen vapor phase. Analytical flow cytometry was used to check the purity and quantity of every magnetically sorted T cell population. Each sorted fraction had its genomic DNA isolated and then quantified by UV absorbance on a Nanodrop 2000c.

V and J are trimmed by 4 bases and 7 bases, and the gene matches miss 10 bases of the junction. The CDR3 runs 15 amino acids, cysteine and phenylalanine included. The read is trimmed to its CDR3 DNA, 45 bases read in frame from base 1. Per the germline V gene, SGHRS is the CDR1 and YFSETQ is the CDR2. TCR CDR3 regions were amplified from genomic DNA by multiplex PCR using the deep immunoSEQ assay. Extracted genomic DNA from each cell subset was spread evenly across all wells of several immunoSEQ 96-well plates, with each plate serving as a replicate. For sorted subsets, approximately 200 ng of genomic DNA, equivalent to tens of thousands of T cell genomes, went into each replicate PCR. Purified libraries were quantified with a Qubit 3.0 fluorometer, sized on a Bioanalyzer 2100, and re-quantified with the KAPA Library Quantification kit. A separate single-read 150-cycle Illumina NextSeq 550 flow cell was used to sequence each immunoSEQ 96-well plate. Per the original workflow: Because the immunoSEQ output held only junctional sequences and lacked quality scores, the filtering could not match the filtering applied to full-length reads. Sequences were annotated with PyIR, a Python wrapper for IgBLAST v1.9, and V/J genes and CDR3 were assigned using IMGT germline references. Reads were filtered out if the reads had weak V/J assignments (E-value above 1e-6), no CDR3, stop codons, out-of-frame junctions, or ambiguous translated residues. V3J clonotypes were defined as sequences sharing the same inferred V gene, J gene, and CDR3 amino acid sequence. Percentage overlap between repertoires was calculated by dividing the number of shared unique clonotypes by the size of the smaller repertoire. Repertoire richness was assessed with RTK rarefaction, the Chao1 estimator, and Recon v2.1 estimates of unobserved clonotypes. Generation probabilities were computed with OLGA for all TCRbeta clonotypes obtained by the gDNA method from four donors. Here the immuneACCESS table is served through TCRdb, limited to in-frame sequences with V and J called. Missing clones are a known gap in these copies; in checked studies unresolved V genes cover under half, and the rest lacks a known reason. That table is the source of V, J and clone size, and D and trimming were worked out from the DNA. The sample data list 700,000 or so clones, and more than 70% of these were observed just once. 1.5% to 2% of the sample lies in the top ten.

Sequenced: memory CD4+ T cells sorted from blood. The intended sense of this specimen's cell subset or site label: CD45RA-negative fraction. The clonotype comes from a woman aged 25 to 45 in good health. The sequence is built from TRBV5-1 and TRBJ2-1, with TRBD2 identical over 8 junction bases. The DNA sequence follows: TGCGCCAGCAGCACATCTCTAGCGGGTTATAATGAGCAGTTCTTC. It specifies CASSTSLAGYNEQFF. This CDR3, with the reference TRBV5-1 and TRBJ2-1 proteins standing in past its ends, gives the full variable domain KAGVTQTPRYLIKTRGQQVTLSCSPISGHRSVSWYQQTPGQGLQFLFEYFSETQRNKGNFPGRFSGRQFSNSRSEMNVSTLELGDSALYLCASSTSLAGYNEQFFGPGTRLTVL.